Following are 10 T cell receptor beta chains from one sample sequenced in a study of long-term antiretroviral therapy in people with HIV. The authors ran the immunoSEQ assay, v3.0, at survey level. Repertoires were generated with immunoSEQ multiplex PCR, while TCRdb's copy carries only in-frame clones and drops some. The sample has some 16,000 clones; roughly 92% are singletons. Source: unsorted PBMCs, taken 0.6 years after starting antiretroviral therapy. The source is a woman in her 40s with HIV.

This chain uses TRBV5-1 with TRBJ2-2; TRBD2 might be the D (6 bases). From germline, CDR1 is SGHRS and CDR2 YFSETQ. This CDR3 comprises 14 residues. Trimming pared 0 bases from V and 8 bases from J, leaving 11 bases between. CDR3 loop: CASSLVGLTGELFF. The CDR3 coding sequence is TGCGCCAGCAGCTTGGTTGGACTAACAGGGGAGCTGTTTTTT.

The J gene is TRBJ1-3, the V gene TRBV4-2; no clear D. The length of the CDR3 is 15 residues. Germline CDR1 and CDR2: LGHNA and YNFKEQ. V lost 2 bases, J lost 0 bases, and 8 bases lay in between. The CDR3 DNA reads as TGTGCCAGCAGCCAACGGGCGATCTCTGGAAACACCATATATTTT. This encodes CASSQRAISGNTIYF.

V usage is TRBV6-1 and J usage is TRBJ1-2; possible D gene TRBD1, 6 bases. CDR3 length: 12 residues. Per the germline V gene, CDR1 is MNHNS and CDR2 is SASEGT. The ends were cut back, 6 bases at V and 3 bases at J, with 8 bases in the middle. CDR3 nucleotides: TGTGCCAGCAGACAGGGAGACTATGGCTACACCTTC. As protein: CASRQGDYGYTF.

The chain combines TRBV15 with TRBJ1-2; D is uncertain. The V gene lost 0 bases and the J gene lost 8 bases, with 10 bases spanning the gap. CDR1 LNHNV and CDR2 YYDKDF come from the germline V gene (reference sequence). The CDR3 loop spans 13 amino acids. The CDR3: CATSRDGGWGYTF. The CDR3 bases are TGTGCCACCAGCAGAGACGGAGGATGGGGCTACACCTTC. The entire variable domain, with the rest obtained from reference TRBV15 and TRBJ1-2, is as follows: DAMVIQNPRYQVTQFGKPVTLSCSQTLNHNVMYWYQQKSSQAPKLLFHYYDKDFNNEADTPDNFQSRRPNTSFCFLDIRSPGLGDTAMYLCATSRDGGWGYTFGSGTRLTVV.

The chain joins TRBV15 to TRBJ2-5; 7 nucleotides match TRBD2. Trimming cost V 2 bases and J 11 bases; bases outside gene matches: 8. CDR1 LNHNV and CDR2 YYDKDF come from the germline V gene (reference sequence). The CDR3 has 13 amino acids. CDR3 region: CATSRPGAGEQYF. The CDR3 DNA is TGTGCCACCAGCAGACCCGGGGCGGGGGAGCAGTACTTC.

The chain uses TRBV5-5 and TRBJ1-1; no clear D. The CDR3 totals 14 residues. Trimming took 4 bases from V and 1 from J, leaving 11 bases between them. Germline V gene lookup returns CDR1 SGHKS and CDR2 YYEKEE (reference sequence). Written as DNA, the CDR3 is TGTGCCAGCAGCAAAGTAACAGAGAACACTGAAGCTTTCTTT. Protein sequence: CASSKVTENTEAFF.

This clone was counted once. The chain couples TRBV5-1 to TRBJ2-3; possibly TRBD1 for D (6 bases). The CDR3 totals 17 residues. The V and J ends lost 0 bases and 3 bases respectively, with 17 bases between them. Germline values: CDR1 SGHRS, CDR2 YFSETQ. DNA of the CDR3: TGCGCCAGCAGCTTGGGCCGGGACAATGGTCCAACAGATACGCAGTATTTT. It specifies CASSLGRDNGPTDTQYF.

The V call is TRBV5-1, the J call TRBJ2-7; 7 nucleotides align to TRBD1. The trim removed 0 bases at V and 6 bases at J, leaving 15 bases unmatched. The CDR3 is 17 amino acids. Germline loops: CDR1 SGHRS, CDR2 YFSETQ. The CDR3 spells CASSLAKGAGAGREQYF. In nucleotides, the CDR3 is TGCGCCAGCAGCTTGGCCAAGGGGGCCGGGGCAGGGCGCGAGCAGTACTTC.

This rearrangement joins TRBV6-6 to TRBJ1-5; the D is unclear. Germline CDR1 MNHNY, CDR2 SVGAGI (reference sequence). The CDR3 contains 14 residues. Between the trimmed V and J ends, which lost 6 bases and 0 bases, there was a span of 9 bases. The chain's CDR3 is CASSDLYSNQPQHF. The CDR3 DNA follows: TGTGCCAGCAGCGACCTCTATAGCAATCAGCCCCAGCATTTT.

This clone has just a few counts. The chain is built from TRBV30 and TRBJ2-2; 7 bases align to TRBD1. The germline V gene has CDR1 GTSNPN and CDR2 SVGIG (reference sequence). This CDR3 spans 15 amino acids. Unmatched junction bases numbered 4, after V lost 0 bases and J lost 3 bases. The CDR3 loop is CAWSVQDRDTGELFF. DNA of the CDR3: TGTGCCTGGAGTGTACAAGACAGGGACACCGGGGAGCTGTTTTTT.